Only one count was recorded for the clone carrying this TCR beta chain. Its matching antigen is unknown. The method was immunoSEQ multiplex PCR; TCRdb's version includes in-frame clones alone and lacks a portion of them. Of 95,000 to 150,000 clones in the sample, approximately 88% were seen once. The source of the sample is a study of T cell responses to AZD1222 COVID-19 vaccine. Study-level findings and limits: Increased Spike-specific TCR breadth and depth were observed after two AZD1222 doses. Without day 14 samples, only post-peak T cell repertoires were studied. Only six or seven AZD1222 recipients tested seropositive at baseline.

The clonotype was recovered from an adult in good health. The material sequenced was peripheral blood, taken on day 0 of AZD1222 vaccination.

CDR3 residues: CASSSQGMTEAFF. The CDR3 region has the DNA TGTGCCAGCAGTTCTCAGGGAATGACTGAAGCTTTCTTT. The V and J genes are TRBV12-3 or TRBV12-4 and TRBJ1-1; possibly TRBD1 for D (5 bases). Trimming left V 4 bases short and J 5 bases short, with 11 bases between. This CDR3 has 13 amino acids.